Listed below are T cell receptor beta chains from one sample, sequenced in a study of response to subunit inactivated influenza vaccine. TCRdb re-analysed the RT-PCR reads in MiXCR, keeping a single row per CDR3 protein. This sample has over 150,000 distinct CDR3 sequences, with 9.2% found just once. Sequencing used non-naive T cells sorted from PBMCs, obtained on the day of vaccination. These TCRs come from a man aged 50 to 60 who received an inactivated influenza vaccine. Each CDR3 is given with its conserved first and last residue. The D gene is left open where the match is weak. Only part of the rows carry a size: once, few, many, or a class if the clone is expanded.

CDR3 length	V gene	D gene	J gene	clone size	CDR3 DNA	CDR3 protein
15	TRBV10-3	NA	TRBJ2-5	many	TGTGCCATCAGTGAGGCCCCACGAGGGGTAGAGACCCAGTACTTC	CAISEAPRGVETQYF
13	TRBV28	NA	TRBJ1-2	few	TGTGCCAGCAGTTTATCAGACTCCTATGGCTACACCTTC	CASSLSDSYGYTF
16	TRBV14	TRBD1	TRBJ2-5	few	TGTGCCAGCAGCCATAGAACCGGGACAGGGGGAGAGACCCAGTACTTC	CASSHRTGTGGETQYF
14	TRBV7-8	NA	TRBJ1-5	few	TGTGCCAGCAGCTTTGACAGACCAGATCAGCCCCAGCATTTT	CASSFDRPDQPQHF
18	TRBV30	TRBD1	TRBJ2-2	few	TGTGCCTGGAGTGTCGGGGACAGGGGGTCCGCGAACACCGGGGAGCTGTTTTTT	CAWSVGDRGSANTGELFF
18	TRBV7-6	TRBD2	TRBJ2-2	once	TGTGTCAGCAGCTTAATTAGCGGGGGGGCCTCGAACACCGGGGAGCTGTTTTTT	CVSSLISGGASNTGELFF
13	TRBV7-2	TRBD1	TRBJ2-1	few	TGTGCCAGCAGCCTGAGACAGGGGGGTGAGCAGTTCTTC	CASSLRQGGEQFF
15	TRBV5-1	NA	TRBJ2-7	many	TGCGCCAGCAGCTTCTCGACCGGGACCGGGACCGAGCAGTACTTC	CASSFSTGTGTEQYF
18	TRBV5-1	TRBD2	TRBJ2-1	few	TGCGCCAGCAGCGCCCGGGGAGGGAGCGGGGGAGCTTACAATGAGCAGTTCTTC	CASSARGGSGGAYNEQFF
12	TRBV28	NA	TRBJ2-1	many	TGTGCCAGCAGAAACACACTCAATGAGCAGTTCTTC	CASRNTLNEQFF
14	TRBV5-1	NA	TRBJ2-1	many	TGCGCCAGCAGCTTACGGTGGGACACTAGTGAGCAGTTCTTC	CASSLRWDTSEQFF
12	TRBV7-9	NA	TRBJ1-1	few	TGTGCCAGCAGCTTCGGGACCACTGAAGCTTTCTTT	CASSFGTTEAFF
9	TRBV20-1	NA	TRBJ1-2	few	TGCAGGGTAGATAATGGCTACACCTTC	CRVDNGYTF
15	TRBV5-8	NA	TRBJ1-5	NA	TGTGCCAGCAGCTTGCCGGGTACTAGTTATGGGCCCCAGCATTTT	CASSLPGTSYGPQHF
15	TRBV7-9	NA	TRBJ1-1	NA	TGTGCCAGCAGCCGCGACAGGACCCTATCCACTGAAGCTTTCTTT	CASSRDRTLSTEAFF
14	TRBV30	TRBD1	TRBJ2-7	NA	TGTGCCTGGAGTGGCCGGGACAGAGACTACGAGCAGTACTTC	CAWSGRDRDYEQYF
16	TRBV7-9	NA	TRBJ1-6	few	TGTGCCAGCAGCTTCTCCCCAATGGACGGGAGTTCACCCCTCCACTTT	CASSFSPMDGSSPLHF
17	TRBV28	NA	TRBJ2-3	NA	TGTGCCAGCAGTTTATACCCGGACAGACACCGCACAGATACGCAGTATTTT	CASSLYPDRHRTDTQYF
13	TRBV9	NA	TRBJ2-1	NA	TGTGCCAGCAGCGTAGGTTTGGGGAATGAGCAGTTCTTC	CASSVGLGNEQFF
12	TRBV6-2/TRBV6-3	NA	TRBJ2-1	few	TGTGCCAGCAGTTACCTCCTGGATGAGCAGTTCTTC	CASSYLLDEQFF
13	TRBV9	NA	TRBJ1-6	NA	TGTGCCAGCAGCCAGACTGGGTTCCCACCCCTCCACTTT	CASSQTGFPPLHF
16	TRBV9	TRBD2	TRBJ2-3	NA	TGTGCCAGCAGCGTAGGGCTAGCGGGAGGCGAAGATACGCAGTATTTT	CASSVGLAGGEDTQYF
14	TRBV6-2/TRBV6-3	NA	TRBJ2-5	few	TGTGCCAGCAGTTCCGTGGTGCTCATTGAGACCCAGTACTTC	CASSSVVLIETQYF
15	TRBV3-1	NA	TRBJ2-5	few	TGTGCCAGCAGCCACTCCTTCTCGGGTATGGAGACCCAGTACTTC	CASSHSFSGMETQYF
14	TRBV7-9	TRBD2	TRBJ2-3	many	TGTGCCAGCACCGTACTAGCGGACACAGATACGCAGTATTTT	CASTVLADTDTQYF
14	TRBV4-2	TRBD1	TRBJ2-7	few	TGTGCCAGCAGCCAAGACGGGACAGTAAACGAGCAGTACTTC	CASSQDGTVNEQYF
16	TRBV15	NA	TRBJ2-2	NA	TGTGCCACCAGCAGAGATTTACAGGGTGGCACCGGGGAGCTGTTTTTT	CATSRDLQGGTGELFF
15	TRBV28	TRBD2	TRBJ2-2	many	TGTGCCAGCCAGCGGAGCGGGGGGAACACCGGGGAGCTGTTTTTT	CASQRSGGNTGELFF
16	TRBV14	NA	TRBJ2-1	NA	TGTGCCAGCAGCCAAGCCTCCGGGACTGCCTACAATGAGCAGTTCTTC	CASSQASGTAYNEQFF
11	TRBV25-1	NA	TRBJ1-2	few	TGTGCCAGCAGGACAGCCTATGGCTACACCTTC	CASRTAYGYTF
14	TRBV12-3/TRBV12-4	NA	TRBJ1-2	many	TGTGCCAGCAGTTCAGTATTGGGGACCTATGGCTACACCTTC	CASSSVLGTYGYTF
14	TRBV2	NA	TRBJ2-7	NA	TGTGCCAGCGCCGATCCCAGAAGCTCCTACGAGCAGTACTTC	CASADPRSSYEQYF
14	TRBV7-6	NA	TRBJ2-3	few	TGTGCCAGCAGCTCAGTGGGGCCGCCAGATACGCAGTATTTT	CASSSVGPPDTQYF
12	TRBV11-2	TRBD1	TRBJ2-5	few	TGTGCCAGCAGCCCGTATCAACAGGGGCCCCACTTC	CASSPYQQGPHF
13	TRBV20-1	NA	TRBJ1-4	NA	TGCAGTGCTCAGAGGGATGTTCGTGAAAAACTGTTTTTT	CSAQRDVREKLFF
15	TRBV5-1	NA	TRBJ2-5	many	TGCGCCAGCAGAAGTACAGGGACGTACCAAGAGACCCAGTACTTC	CASRSTGTYQETQYF
13	TRBV20-1	TRBD1	TRBJ1-2	many	TGCAGTGCTAGAGGCCGCGACAGGGAGACCTACACCTTC	CSARGRDRETYTF
15	TRBV30	TRBD2	TRBJ2-1	few	TGTGCCTCACGAGGGATAGCGGGAGTAAACAATGAGCAGTTCTTC	CASRGIAGVNNEQFF
15	TRBV21-1	NA	TRBJ2-7	NA	TGTGCCAGCACCCTAGCGGGGGGTAACTCCTACGAGCAGTACTTC	CASTLAGGNSYEQYF
17	TRBV7-2	TRBD2	TRBJ2-1	NA	TGTGCCAGCAGCCCCGGACTAGTTTTAGTAGTGAACAATGAGCAGTTCTTC	CASSPGLVLVVNNEQFF
11	TRBV20-1	NA	TRBJ2-7	many	TGCAGTGCTCTATGGGGATTCTACCTATACTTC	CSALWGFYLYF
13	TRBV7-8	NA	TRBJ1-5	many	TGTGCCAGCAGCTCTGGGTTTGTGCAGCCCCAGCATTTT	CASSSGFVQPQHF
12	TRBV6-1	TRBD1	TRBJ1-1	NA	TGTGCCGCCAGGGACAGGGTCACTGAAGCTTTCTTT	CAARDRVTEAFF
16	TRBV27	NA	TRBJ2-1	few	TGTGCCAGCAGCCCTACCCCAACGGGAGCCCGCGATGAGCAGTTCTTC	CASSPTPTGARDEQFF
13	TRBV12-3/TRBV12-4	NA	TRBJ1-2	NA	TGTGCCAGCAGTCAAGGACTTGCGTATGGCTACACCTTC	CASSQGLAYGYTF
13	TRBV5-1	NA	TRBJ2-3	few	TGCGCCAGCAGCATGACTAGATCAGATACGCAGTATTTT	CASSMTRSDTQYF
12	TRBV12-3/TRBV12-4	TRBD2	TRBJ2-1	many	TGTGCCAGCAGCCCGGGGAGGGTTGAGCAGTTCTTC	CASSPGRVEQFF
14	TRBV9	NA	TRBJ1-4	many	TGTGCCAGCAGCGTGGACGCAACTAATGAAAAACTGTTTTTT	CASSVDATNEKLFF
13	TRBV7-9	NA	TRBJ1-1	few	TGTGCCAGCAGCCCCAAGACTGAGTTCGAAGCTTTCTTT	CASSPKTEFEAFF
15	TRBV7-8	TRBD2	TRBJ2-5	few	TGTGCCAGCAGCGCGGGACTAGCCTACCAAGAGACCCAGTACTTC	CASSAGLAYQETQYF
15	TRBV7-9	TRBD1	TRBJ1-6	few	TGTGCCAGCAGCCCTAGGACAGGCACAAGTTCACCCCTCCACTTT	CASSPRTGTSSPLHF